This T cell receptor beta chain was captured in a study of blood T cell repertoires in COVID-19. CDR3 length: 14 amino acids. CDR1 is LGHDT, CDR2 YNNKEL, per germline (reference sequence). Trimming stripped 6 bases from V and 5 bases from J, with 14 bases between. Data came from immunoSEQ multiplex PCR; TCRdb stores just in-frame clones and leaves some out. The table has some 180,000 clones, around 76% seen once. This clone was recorded only once. The receptor comes from a woman in her forties or fifties with active or convalescent COVID-19. The V gene is TRBV3-1 (or the pseudogene TRBV3-2), the J gene TRBJ2-1, with a possible D match to TRBD2 (5 bases). The material sequenced was peripheral blood. In DNA, the CDR3 is TGTGCCAGCAGTCCTAGGACGGGAAACAATGAGCAGTTCTTC. It codes for CASSPRTGNNEQFF.